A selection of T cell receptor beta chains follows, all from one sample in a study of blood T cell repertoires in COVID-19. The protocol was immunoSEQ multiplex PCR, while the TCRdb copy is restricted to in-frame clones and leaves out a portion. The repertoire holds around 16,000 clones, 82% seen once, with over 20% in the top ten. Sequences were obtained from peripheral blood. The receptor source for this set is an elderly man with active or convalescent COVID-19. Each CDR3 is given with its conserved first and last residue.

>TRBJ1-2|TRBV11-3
CASSVGTGGNYGYTF
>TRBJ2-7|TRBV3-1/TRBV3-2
CASSQTGVPHEQYF
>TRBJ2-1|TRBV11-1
CASSRLTAGDNNEQFF
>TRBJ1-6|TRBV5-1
CASSLPGQGVYSPLHF
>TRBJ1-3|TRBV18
CASSRLRDSGNTIYF
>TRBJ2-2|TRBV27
CASGTKTGIERAGELFF
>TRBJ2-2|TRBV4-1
CASSQRPSTSGRANTGELFF
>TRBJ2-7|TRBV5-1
CASSPGLAGGQSSYEQYF
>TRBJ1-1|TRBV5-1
CASRQGQGRTEAFF
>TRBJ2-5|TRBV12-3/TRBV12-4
CASRPGGLETQYF
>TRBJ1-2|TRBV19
CASSPNPPRGRWYTF
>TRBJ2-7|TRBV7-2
CASSLVGRGDYEQYF
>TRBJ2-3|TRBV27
CASSSLEKDTQYF
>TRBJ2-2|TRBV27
CASSFVGNTGELFF
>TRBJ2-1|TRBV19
CASSAQLGRGQFF
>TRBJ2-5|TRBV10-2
CASRGGGAVETQYF
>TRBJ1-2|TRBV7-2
CASSLALQGTYGYTF
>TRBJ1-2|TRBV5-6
CASSIGKEGYTF
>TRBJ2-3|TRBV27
CASSGKGQRTDTQYF
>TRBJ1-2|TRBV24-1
CATSDWTANYGYTF
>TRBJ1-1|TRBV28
CASSPHSTGMTEAFF
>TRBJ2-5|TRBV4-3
CASSQDPGETQYF
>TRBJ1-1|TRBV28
CASSLAAAAGDPNTEAFF
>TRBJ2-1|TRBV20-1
CSASTLLAGGPIDEQFF
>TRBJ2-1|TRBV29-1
CSVTFEGQGTYNEQFF
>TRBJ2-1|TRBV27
CASSLLRGSEQFF
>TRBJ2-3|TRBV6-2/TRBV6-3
CASSYRGGDSTDTQYF
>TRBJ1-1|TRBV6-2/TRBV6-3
CASSYAPRGAFF
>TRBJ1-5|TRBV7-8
CASSYGAANQPQHF
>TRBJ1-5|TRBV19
CASSNPDRASNQPQHF
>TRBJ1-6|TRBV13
CASRYRAKGKDNSPLHF
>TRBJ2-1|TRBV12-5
CASGLPQGQGYEQFF
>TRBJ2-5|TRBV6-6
CASIGSGLETQYF
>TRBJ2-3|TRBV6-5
CASRSGVNTDTQYF
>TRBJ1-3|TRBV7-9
CASSRGTEIGNTIYF
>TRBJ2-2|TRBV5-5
CASSFSGGSNTGELFF
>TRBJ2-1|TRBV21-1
CASSPYHSYNEQFF
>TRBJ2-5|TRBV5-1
CASSLYGSEETQYF
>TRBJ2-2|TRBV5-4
CASSWSPRSGELFF
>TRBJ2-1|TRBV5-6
CASSLLVRVTGSSYNEQFF
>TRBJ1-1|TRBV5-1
CASIRIPGQVNTEAFF
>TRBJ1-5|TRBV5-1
CASSLDSPNQPQHF
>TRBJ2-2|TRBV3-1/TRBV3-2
CASSQWTGDTGELFF
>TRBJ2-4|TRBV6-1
CASSDESAGGGNIQYF
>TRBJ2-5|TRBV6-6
CASSRGPQTQYF
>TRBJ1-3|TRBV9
CASSVEGGENTIYF
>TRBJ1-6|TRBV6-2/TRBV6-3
CASSSAFLRRGPLHF
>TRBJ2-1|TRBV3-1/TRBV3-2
CASSRQLSQDRQFF
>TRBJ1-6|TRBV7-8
CASSGTGDNSPLHF
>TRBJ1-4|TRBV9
CASGEGEGKLFF
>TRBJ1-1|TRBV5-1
CASSPGTGAWSTNTEAFF
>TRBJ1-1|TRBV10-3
CAISETGKNTEAFF
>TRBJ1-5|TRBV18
CASSRAPLRGNQPQHF
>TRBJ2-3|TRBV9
CASSVDGGARNTQYF
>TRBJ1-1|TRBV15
CATSRDQQEAFF
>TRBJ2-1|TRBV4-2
CASSQVFSGGPPNEQFF
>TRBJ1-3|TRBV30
CAWAHSSGNTIYF
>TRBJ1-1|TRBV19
CASSIQGGRTEAFF
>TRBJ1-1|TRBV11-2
CASRRPARLLGAFF